Listed below are T cell receptor beta chains from one sample, sequenced in a study of blood T cells in healthy people across ages. TCRdb reprocessed the 5' RACE reads with MiXCR, giving one entry per CDR3 protein. The sample shows hundreds of thousands of distinct CDR3 sequences, around a quarter of them seen only once. This sample also belongs to another study, concerning T cells of mothers and their children.

Sequencing used blood. The receptor set was obtained from a boy aged 5 to 17 in good health. Both conserved end residues are part of each CDR3. The D gene is left open where the match is weak.

v_call d_call cdr3_aa
TRBV24-1 TRBD2 CATSDPTETSGHNEQFF
TRBV20-1 TRBD1 CSALTGGDEKLFF
TRBV10-2 NA CASRDDSPVVFF
TRBV29-1 NA CSVRRGLIADTQYF
TRBV7-9 NA CASNLGSSYEQYF
TRBV20-1 NA CSAVTRWETQYF
TRBV6-5 TRBD2 CASSYVHSGGQETQYF
TRBV24-1 TRBD1 CATSPTGQETQYF
TRBV12-3/TRBV12-4 TRBD2 CASSLARSGGVVKTQYF
TRBV11-2 NA CASSLERVNTGELFF
TRBV5-1 NA CASSRAGRGDEQFF
TRBV5-6 NA CASSPPGPGPHSYEQYF
TRBV24-1 TRBD1 CATSATGQGYTGELFF
TRBV11-2 TRBD2 CASSRRGGARETQYF
TRBV6-2/TRBV6-3 NA CASRGFGRGETQYF
TRBV7-7 TRBD1 CASSPLDRVVRETQYF
TRBV5-1 TRBD1 CASSLGQGINEKLFF
TRBV5-1 NA CASSSATSSYNEQFF
TRBV5-1 TRBD1 CASSGTGGQTEAFF
TRBV4-2 NA CASSHLGSSETQYF
TRBV2 TRBD1 CASSEGTGSYQPQHF
TRBV5-1 TRBD2 CAGSLVLAGAQETQYF
TRBV28 NA CASSSTGLPNTGELFF
TRBV29-1 NA CSVAPDHEQYF
TRBV20-1 TRBD1 CSASPRDRDYNEQFF
TRBV3-1 NA CAGRDLSPF
TRBV27 NA CASSLTPGGTDTQYF
TRBV27 NA CASSPTSGSEQYF
TRBV12-3/TRBV12-4 TRBD1 CASSFDRGNYGYTF
TRBV6-5 TRBD1 CASSRDRGSRNTIYF
TRBV7-2 TRBD1 CASSHAGDRGLTEAFF
TRBV11-2 NA CASSPRGNYGYTF
TRBV28 NA CASTQLGAKGGRETQYF
TRBV5-1 NA CASSLVENLGGTEAFF
TRBV6-6 NA CASRTGTSYGYTF
TRBV3-1 NA CASSQDPGHFIRKETQYF
TRBV9 NA CASSVGQANEQFF
TRBV29-1 NA CSVEAPGQSFSYTF
TRBV20-1 TRBD2 CSAAREETGTDTQYF
TRBV9 TRBD2 CASSVWASGGAGEQFF
TRBV5-1 NA CASRGQARETQYF
TRBV20-1 NA CSARVRGPNQPQHF
TRBV6-1 NA CATSDRQRLETQYF
TRBV25-1 TRBD1 CASSESSGQDNEKLFF
TRBV5-1 TRBD1 CASSYGQGRQETQYF
TRBV29-1 NA CSALDSENIQYF
TRBV5-1 TRBD2 CASSLLASNTGELFF
TRBV18 TRBD1 CASSPGTGGAKTYGYTF
TRBV10-3 TRBD1 CAISEVGQGMVAKNIQYF
TRBV28 NA CASSPVYPALLNQPQHF
TRBV27 NA CASSFGSRPGYEQYF
TRBV12-3/TRBV12-4 NA CASSFLPTGRDEQYF
TRBV12-3/TRBV12-4 TRBD2 CASSLSGSTYNEQFF